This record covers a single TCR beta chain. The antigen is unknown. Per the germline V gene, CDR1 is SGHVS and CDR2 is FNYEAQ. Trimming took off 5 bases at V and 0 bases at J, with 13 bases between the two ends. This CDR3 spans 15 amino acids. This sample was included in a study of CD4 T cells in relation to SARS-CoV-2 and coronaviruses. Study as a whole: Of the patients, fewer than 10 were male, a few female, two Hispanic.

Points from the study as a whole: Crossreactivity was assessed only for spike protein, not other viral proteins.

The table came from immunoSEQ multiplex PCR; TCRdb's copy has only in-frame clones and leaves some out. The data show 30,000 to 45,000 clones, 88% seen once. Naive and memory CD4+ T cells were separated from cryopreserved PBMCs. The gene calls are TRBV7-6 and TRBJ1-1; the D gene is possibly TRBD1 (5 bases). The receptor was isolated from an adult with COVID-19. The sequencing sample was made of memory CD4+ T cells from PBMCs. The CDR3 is CASSPRQWMNTEAFF. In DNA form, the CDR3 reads TGTGCCAGCAGCCCGCGACAGTGGATGAACACTGAAGCTTTCTTT.